The entry below gives a single TCR beta chain sequence along with its context. Its antigen is unknown. PCR amplification relied on 60 Vbeta primers (plus 13 Jbeta primers). Data came from immunoSEQ multiplex PCR; TCRdb stores just in-frame clones and leaves some out. The data hold 76,000 or so clones, with under 85% observed a single time. The data were obtained in a study of cytomegalovirus exposure and HLA in healthy donors. Study-wide points: Later on, a genetic analysis was performed. It linked a missense variant in DCLRE1C with V- and J-gene trimming of TCR beta. HLA alleles were associated with around 17,000 TCR beta sequences in a later analysis at 0.05 false discovery rate.

CDR3 length: 14 residues. J was trimmed by 5 bases and V by 8 bases; bases with no gene match: 9. Germline V CDR1 and CDR2: SGHVS, FNYEAQ. Sequenced material: PBMCs. The origin of this receptor is a woman aged 40 to 55 in good health and CMV-seropositive. The rearrangement uses TRBV7-6 and TRBJ2-7; 10 bases agree with TRBD1. CDR3 nucleotide sequence: TGTGCCAGCTCCCCGAGACAGGGGGCCCACGAGCAGTACTTC. Its translation is CASSPRQGAHEQYF.